This T cell receptor (beta chain) was identified in a study of radiation and T cells in renal cell carcinoma. There are 15 residues in the CDR3. Germline lookup yields CDR1 KGHSH and CDR2 LQKENI. J was trimmed by 2 bases and V by 3 bases; bases with no gene match: 4. Findings and limits, study-wide: Compared with controls, irradiated tumors had more, larger dominant CDR3 motifs.

Treatment of the sample: treatment-naive control, cytoreductive nephrectomy. This renal cell carcinoma was of the clear cell type. Concerning this clone itself: Antigen specificity is unknown.

Repertoires were generated with immunoSEQ multiplex PCR, while TCRdb's copy carries only in-frame clones and drops some. Of fewer than 20,000 clones in the sample, roughly 60% are singletons; the top ten hold roughly a third. The sequence was obtained from a man aged 50 to 60 with renal cell carcinoma. Material: tumor tissue, obtained from a patient whose treatment was nephrectomy without radiotherapy. This chain connects TRBV18 to TRBJ1-3; 7 bases line up with TRBD1. DNA of the CDR3: TGTGCCAGCTCACCGACAGGGAACGCTGGAAACACCATATATTTT. Translated, it gives CASSPTGNAGNTIYF.